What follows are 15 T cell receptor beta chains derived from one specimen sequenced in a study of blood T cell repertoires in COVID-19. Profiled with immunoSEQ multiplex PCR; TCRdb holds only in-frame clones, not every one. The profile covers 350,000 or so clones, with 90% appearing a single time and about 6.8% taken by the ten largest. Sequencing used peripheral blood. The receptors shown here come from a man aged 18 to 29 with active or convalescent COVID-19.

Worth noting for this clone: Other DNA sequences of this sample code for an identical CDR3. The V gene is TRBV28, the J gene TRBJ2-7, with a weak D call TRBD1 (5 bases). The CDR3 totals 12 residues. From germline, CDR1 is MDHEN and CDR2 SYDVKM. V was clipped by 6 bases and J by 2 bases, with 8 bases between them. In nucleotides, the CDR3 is TGTGCCAGCAGGACAGCGCCCTACGAGCAGTACTTC. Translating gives CASRTAPYEQYF.

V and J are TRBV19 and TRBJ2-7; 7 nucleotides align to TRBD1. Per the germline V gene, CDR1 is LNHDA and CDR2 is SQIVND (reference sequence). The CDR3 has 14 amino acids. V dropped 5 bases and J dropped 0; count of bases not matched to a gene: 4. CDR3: CASSEGANSYEQYF. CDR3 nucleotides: TGTGCCAGTAGTGAGGGGGCTAACTCCTACGAGCAGTACTTC.

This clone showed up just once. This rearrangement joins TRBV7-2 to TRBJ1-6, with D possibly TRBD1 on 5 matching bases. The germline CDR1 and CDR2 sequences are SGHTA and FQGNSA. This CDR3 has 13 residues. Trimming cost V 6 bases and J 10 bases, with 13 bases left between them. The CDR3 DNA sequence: TGTGCCAGCAGGCCTGGACACAGCTCACCCCTCCACTTT. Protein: CASRPGHSSPLHF.

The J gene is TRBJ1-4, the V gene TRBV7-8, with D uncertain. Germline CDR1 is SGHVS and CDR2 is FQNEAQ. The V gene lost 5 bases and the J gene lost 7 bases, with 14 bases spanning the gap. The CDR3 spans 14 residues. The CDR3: CASSNTENSEKLFF. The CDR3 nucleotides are TGTGCCAGCAGCAATACGGAGAATAGTGAAAAACTGTTTTTT.

This chain's CDR3 is CASSMEQGRFTGNYEQYF. The CDR3 DNA reads as TGTGCCAGTAGTATGGAACAGGGCCGGTTTACGGGTAACTACGAGCAGTACTTC. The J gene is TRBJ2-7, the V gene TRBV19; a possible D gene is TRBD1 (6 bases). CDR3 length: 18 amino acids. Per the germline V gene, CDR1 is LNHDA and CDR2 is SQIVND (reference sequence). The V end was cut by 3 bases, the J end by 3 bases, with 24 bases between. Based on the CDR3 plus reference TRBV19 and TRBJ2-7, the full variable domain is DGGITQSPKYLFRKEGQNVTLSCEQNLNHDAMYWYRQDPGQGLRLIYYSQIVNDFQKGDIAEGYSVSREKKESFPLTVTSAQKNPTAFYLCASSMEQGRFTGNYEQYFGPGTRLTVT.

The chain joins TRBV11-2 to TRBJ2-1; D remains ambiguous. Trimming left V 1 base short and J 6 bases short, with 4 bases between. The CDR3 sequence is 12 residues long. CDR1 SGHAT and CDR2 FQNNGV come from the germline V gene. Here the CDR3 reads CASSLAGNEQFF. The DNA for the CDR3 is TGTGCCAGCAGCTTAGCGGGCAATGAGCAGTTCTTC.

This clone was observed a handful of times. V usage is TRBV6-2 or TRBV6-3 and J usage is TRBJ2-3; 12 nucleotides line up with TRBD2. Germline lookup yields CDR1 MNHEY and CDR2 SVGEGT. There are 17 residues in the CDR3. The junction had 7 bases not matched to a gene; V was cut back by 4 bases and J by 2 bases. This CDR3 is CASSLTSGGLNTDTQYF. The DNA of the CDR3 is TGTGCCAGCAGTTTGACTAGCGGGGGCCTGAACACAGATACGCAGTATTTT.

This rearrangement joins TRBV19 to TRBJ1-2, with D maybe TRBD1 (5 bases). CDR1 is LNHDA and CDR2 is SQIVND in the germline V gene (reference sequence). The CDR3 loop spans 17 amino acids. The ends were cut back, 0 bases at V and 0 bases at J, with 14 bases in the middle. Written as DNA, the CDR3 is TGTGCCAGTAGTATAGACGGACGGAGGGGCGCTAACTATGGCTACACCTTC. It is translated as CASSIDGRRGANYGYTF.

CDR3 coding DNA: TGTGCCAGCACCATCGGGCGGGAATCCTACGAGCAGTACTTC. Translation: CASTIGRESYEQYF. This chain joins TRBV2 and TRBJ2-7; D is possibly TRBD2 (6 bases). CDR1 and CDR2 (germline): SNHLY, FYNNEI. V lost 7 bases and J 1 base, leaving 14 bases between the germline ends. The CDR3 spans 14 residues.

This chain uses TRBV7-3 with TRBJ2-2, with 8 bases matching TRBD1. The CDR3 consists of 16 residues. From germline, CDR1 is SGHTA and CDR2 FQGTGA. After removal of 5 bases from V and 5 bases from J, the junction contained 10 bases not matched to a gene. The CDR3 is CASSPRTGLETGELFF. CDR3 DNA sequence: TGTGCCAGCAGCCCGCGGACAGGGCTGGAGACCGGGGAGCTGTTTTTT.

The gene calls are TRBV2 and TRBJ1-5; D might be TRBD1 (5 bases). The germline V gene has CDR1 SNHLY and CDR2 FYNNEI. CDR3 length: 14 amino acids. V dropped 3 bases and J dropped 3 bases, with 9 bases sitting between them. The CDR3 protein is CASSEGGHNQPQHF. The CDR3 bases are TGTGCCAGCAGTGAGGGAGGACACAATCAGCCCCAGCATTTT. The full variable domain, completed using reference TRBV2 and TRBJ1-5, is EPEVTQTPSHQVTQMGQEVILRCVPISNHLYFYWYRQILGQKVEFLVSFYNNEISEKSEIFDDQFSVERPDGSNFTLKIRSTKLEDSAMYFCASSEGGHNQPQHFGDGTRLSIL.

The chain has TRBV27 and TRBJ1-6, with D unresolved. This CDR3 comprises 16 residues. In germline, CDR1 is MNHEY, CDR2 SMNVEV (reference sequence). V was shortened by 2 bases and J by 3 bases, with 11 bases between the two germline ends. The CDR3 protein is CASSLQRLGYNSPLHF. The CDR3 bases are TGTGCCAGCAGTTTACAGAGACTGGGCTATAATTCACCCCTCCACTTT.

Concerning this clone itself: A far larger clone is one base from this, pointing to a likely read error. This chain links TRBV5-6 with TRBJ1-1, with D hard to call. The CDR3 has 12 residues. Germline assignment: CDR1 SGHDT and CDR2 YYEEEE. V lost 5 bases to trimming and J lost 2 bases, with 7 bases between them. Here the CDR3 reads CASRRVNTEAFF. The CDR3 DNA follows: TGTGCCAGCAGGAGGGTTAACACTGAAGCTTTCTTT.

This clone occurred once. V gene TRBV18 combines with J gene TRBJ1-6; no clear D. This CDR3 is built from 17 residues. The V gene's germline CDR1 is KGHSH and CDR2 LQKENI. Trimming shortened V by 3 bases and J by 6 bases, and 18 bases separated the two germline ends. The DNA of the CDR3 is TGTGCCAGCTCACCTCCAATAGCGGGGTGGGGTAATTCACCCCTCCACTTT. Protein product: CASSPPIAGWGNSPLHF.

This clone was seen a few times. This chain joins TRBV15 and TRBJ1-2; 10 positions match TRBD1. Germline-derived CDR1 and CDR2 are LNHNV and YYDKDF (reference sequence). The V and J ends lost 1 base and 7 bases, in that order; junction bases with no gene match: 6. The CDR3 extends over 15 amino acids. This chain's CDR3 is CATSRGDRGLRGYTF. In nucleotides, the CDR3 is TGTGCCACCAGCAGAGGAGACAGGGGGCTTCGTGGCTACACCTTC.